The TCR beta chain described here comes from a study of cytomegalovirus exposure and HLA in healthy donors. This clone appeared a few times. What it recognizes is unknown. Study outcomes and limitations: High sensitivity and specificity were reportedly achieved when the classifier diagnosed cytomegalovirus status. Accurate predictions that matched the HLA-A and HLA-B alleles of most subjects were reportedly made from TCR beta sequences.

It was with 60 Vbeta and 13 Jbeta primers that the PCR ran. Some clones are missing from TCRdb's copy, which holds only in-frame ones; the method was immunoSEQ multiplex PCR. There are about 84,000 clones in the sample; roughly 61% occur only once, and approximately 16% lies in the top ten. Sequencing was carried out using PBMCs. The TCR comes from a woman aged 40 to 55 in good health and CMV-seropositive.

This CDR3 reads CASSSHEAGGNEQYF. The CDR3 DNA sequence: TGTGCCAGCAGCAGCCATGAGGCAGGGGGAAACGAGCAGTACTTC. The gene calls are TRBV6-5 and TRBJ2-7; 7 bases are shared with TRBD1. The germline V gene has CDR1 MNHEY and CDR2 SVGAGI. The CDR3 sequence is 15 residues long. The J segment lost 5 bases and the V segment lost 6 bases, leaving 13 bases of the junction unmatched.